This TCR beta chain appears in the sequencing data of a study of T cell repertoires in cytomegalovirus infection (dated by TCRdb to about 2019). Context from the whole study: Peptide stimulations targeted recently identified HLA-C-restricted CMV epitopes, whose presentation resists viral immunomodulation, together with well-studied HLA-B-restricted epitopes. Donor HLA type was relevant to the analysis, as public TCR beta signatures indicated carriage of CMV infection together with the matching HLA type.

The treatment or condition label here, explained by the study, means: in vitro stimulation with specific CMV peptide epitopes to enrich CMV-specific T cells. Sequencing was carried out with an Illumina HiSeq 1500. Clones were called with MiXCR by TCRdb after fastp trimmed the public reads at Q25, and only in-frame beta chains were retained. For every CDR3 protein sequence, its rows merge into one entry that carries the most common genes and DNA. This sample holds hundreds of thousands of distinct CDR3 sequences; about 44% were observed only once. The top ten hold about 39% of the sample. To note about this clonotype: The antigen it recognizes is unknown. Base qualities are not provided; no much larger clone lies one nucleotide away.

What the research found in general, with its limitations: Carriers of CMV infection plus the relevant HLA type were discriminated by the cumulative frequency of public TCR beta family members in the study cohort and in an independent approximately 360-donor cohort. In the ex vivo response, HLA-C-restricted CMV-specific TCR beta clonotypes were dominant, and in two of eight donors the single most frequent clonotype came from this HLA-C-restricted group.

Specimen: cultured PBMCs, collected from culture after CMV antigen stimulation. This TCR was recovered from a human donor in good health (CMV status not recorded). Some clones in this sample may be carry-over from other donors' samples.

The CDR3 here reads CASTREAGGETQYF. The DNA reads as follows: TGTGCCAGCACCAGGGAAGCGGGAGGGGAGACCCAGTACTTC. The rearrangement combines TRBV7-2 with TRBJ2-5; the junction holds 10 bases that match TRBD2. Reading from cysteine to phenylalanine, the CDR3 counts 14 amino acids. The retained sequence is limited to the CDR3, 42 bases, with the frame set at the first base. Via the germline V gene, CDR1 is SGHTA and CDR2 FQGNSA. V loses 7 bases at its end and J loses 5 bases; junction bases beyond the gene matches: 7.